A single sample is the source of the 25 T cell receptor beta chains below, sequenced in a study of T cells in Graves' hyperthyroidism and ophthalmopathy. RNA transcripts served as the template for amplifying TCR beta CDR3 regions. HTBI primers were the set used in a first-round RT-PCR of the TCR CDR3. Using its own MiXCR run on the multiplex PCR reads, TCRdb lists one record per CDR3 protein. Here the sample spans some 490,000 distinct CDR3 sequences, roughly a sixth being singletons. Sequencing input: blood. The receptors derive from a woman aged 30 to 39 with Graves' ophthalmopathy.

This clonotype was counted many times. The chain has TRBV30 and TRBJ2-3; D might be TRBD2 (5 bases). Germline V gene data show CDR1 as GTSNPN and CDR2 as SVGIG (reference sequence). The length of the CDR3 is 16 residues. The V gene lost 2 bases and the J gene lost 2 bases, with 17 bases spanning the gap. The CDR3 protein is CAWSPRLGRYTDTQYF. CDR3 nucleotides: TGTGCCTGGAGTCCCCGGCTGGGGAGATACACAGATACGCAGTATTTT.

This clonotype has at least ten counts. This chain uses TRBV6-4 with TRBJ2-2, with 7 nucleotides matching TRBD2. The V and J ends lost 3 bases and 6 bases, in that order; junction bases with no gene match: 1. The CDR3 is made up of 13 amino acids. Per germline, CDR1 MRHNA and CDR2 SNTAGT. Here the CDR3 reads CASSERESGELFF. CDR3 in DNA: TGTGCCAGCAGTGAGCGGGAGTCCGGGGAGCTGTTTTTT.

The chain carries TRBV19 and TRBJ2-1; 11 nucleotides match TRBD2. CDR3 size: 18 residues. Germline CDR1 is LNHDA and CDR2 is SQIVND (reference sequence). V gave up 5 bases and J gave up 0 bases; unmatched junction bases: 9. As DNA, the CDR3 is TGTGCCAGTAGTTGGGTAGCGGGAGGGTTAAACTCCTACAATGAGCAGTTCTTC. It codes for CASSWVAGGLNSYNEQFF.

The chain links TRBV7-9 to TRBJ2-7, with 7 bases fitting TRBD2. The CDR3 extends over 14 amino acids. The J segment lost 1 base and the V segment lost 5 bases, leaving 5 bases of the junction unmatched. Germline V gene data show CDR1 as SEHNR and CDR2 as FQNEAQ (reference sequence). CDR3 coding DNA: TGTGCCAGCAGCGCAGTGGGAGGGTCCTACGAGCAGTACTTC. Its protein product is CASSAVGGSYEQYF.

A few counts support this clonotype. J is TRBJ2-7 and V is TRBV13, with TRBD2 matching over 9 bases. The ends lost 2 bases at V and 0 bases at J; junction bases unmatched: 8. The germline V gene has CDR1 PRHDT and CDR2 FYEKMQ (reference sequence). The CDR3 consists of 17 residues. CDR3 sequence: CASSLSSSGVLSYEQYF. CDR3 DNA sequence: TGTGCCAGCAGCTTAAGCTCTAGCGGGGTCCTCTCCTACGAGCAGTACTTC.

This chain uses TRBV7-8 with TRBJ2-1; either TRBD1 or TRBD2 may supply D (5 bases each). There are 12 residues in the CDR3. V lost 5 bases, J lost 15 bases, and 17 bases lay in between. Germline lookup yields CDR1 SGHVS and CDR2 FQNEAQ. The chain's CDR3 is CASSIPPGPLFF. CDR3 bases: TGTGCCAGCAGCATACCTCCGGGGCCCCTGTTCTTC. Full variable domain (rest looked up from reference TRBV7-8 and TRBJ2-1): GAGVSQSPRYKVAKRGQDVALRCDPISGHVSLFWYQQALGQGPEFLTYFQNEAQLDKSGLPSDRFFAERPEGSVSTLKIQRTQQEDSAVYLCASSIPPGPLFFGPGTRLTVL.

This clonotype has a handful of counts. The chain has TRBV30 and TRBJ2-7; TRBD2 agrees at 7 bases. The length of the CDR3 is 11 residues. CDR1 is GTSNPN, CDR2 SVGIG, per germline (reference sequence). The J segment lost 6 bases and the V segment lost 5 bases, leaving 4 bases of the junction unmatched. CDR3 protein: CAWGRASEQYF. The CDR3 bases are TGTGCCTGGGGGAGGGCATCCGAGCAGTACTTC. Full variable domain (missing parts from reference TRBV30 and TRBJ2-7): SQTIHQWPATLVQPVGSPLSLECTVEGTSNPNLYWYRQAAGRGLQLLFYSVGIGQISSEVPQNLSASRPQDRQFILSSKKLLLSDSGFYLCAWGRASEQYFGPGTRLTVT.

The sample holds many counts of this clonotype. This sequence joins TRBV7-8 and TRBJ2-1; 12 bases align to TRBD2. Germline values: CDR1 SGHVS, CDR2 FQNEAQ. The CDR3 runs 16 residues. After removal of 5 bases from V and 9 bases from J, the junction contained 11 bases not matched to a gene. This chain's CDR3 is CASSPGLAGTLTEQFF. CDR3 nucleotides: TGTGCCAGCAGCCCAGGACTAGCGGGAACGCTGACTGAGCAGTTCTTC.

In its sample, this clonotype was seen a few times. The chain has TRBV12-3 or TRBV12-4 and TRBJ1-2; the D gene is possibly TRBD1 (5 bases). This CDR3 region has 14 residues. Trimming removed 4 bases from V and 4 bases from J, with 13 bases in between. As DNA, the CDR3 is TGTGCCAGCAGTTCACGACAGAGGACCTATGGCTACACCTTC. It encodes CASSSRQRTYGYTF.

The chain carries TRBV7-6 and TRBJ2-2; tentatively, D is TRBD1 (5 bases). CDR1 is SGHVS, CDR2 FNYEAQ, per germline. CDR3 length: 18 amino acids. Deletions cut 2 bases from V and 0 bases from J, with 16 bases between. The CDR3 bases are TGTGCCAGCAGCTTAAGGGCGTCTGGGGCGCCGAACACCGGGGAGCTGTTTTTT. Protein: CASSLRASGAPNTGELFF.

At least ten counts were recorded for this clonotype. This chain uses TRBV5-1 with TRBJ2-7, with TRBD2 matching over 12 bases. The CDR3 spans 15 residues. Germline CDR1 is SGHRS and CDR2 is YFSETQ. Unmatched junction bases numbered 3, after V lost 1 base and J lost 4 bases. CDR3 DNA sequence: TGCGCCAGCAGCTTGACTAGCGGGAGGCAATACGAGCAGTACTTC. Translated, it gives CASSLTSGRQYEQYF.

This rearrangement joins TRBV5-4 to TRBJ2-7; 7 bases map to TRBD2. Per the germline V gene, CDR1 is SGHNT and CDR2 is YYREEE (reference sequence). The CDR3 has 13 residues. Trimming took 9 bases from V and 6 from J; bases not matched to a gene: 12. The CDR3 bases are TGTGCCATGTCGGGGGGAATTGCAATCGAGCAGTACTTC. Amino acids: CAMSGGIAIEQYF. Using reference TRBV5-4 and TRBJ2-7 for the parts outside the CDR3, the full variable domain is ETGVTQSPTHLIKTRGQQVTLRCSSQSGHNTVSWYQQALGQGPQFIFQYYREEENGRGNFPPRFSGLQFPNYSSELNVNALELDDSALYLCAMSGGIAIEQYFGPGTRLTVT.

The chain has TRBV5-8 and TRBJ1-6, with a possible D match to TRBD1 (5 bases). The CDR3 is 16 amino acids. CDR1 and CDR2 from the germline V gene are SGHTS and YDEGEE. The ends were cut back, 7 bases at V and 4 bases at J, with 18 bases in the middle. The CDR3 nucleotides read TGTGCCAGCGGGCACGCTTTGACAGAATATAATTCACCCCTCCACTTT. Amino acid sequence: CASGHALTEYNSPLHF. Complete variable domain (other parts from reference TRBV5-8 and TRBJ1-6): EAGVTQSPTHLIKTRGQQATLRCSPISGHTSVYWYQQALGLGLQFLLWYDEGEERNRGNFPPRFSGRQFPNYSSELNVNALELEDSALYLCASGHALTEYNSPLHFGNGTRLTVT.

This chain connects TRBV20-1 to TRBJ2-5, with TRBD2 identical over 7 bases. The CDR3 has 13 residues. Trimming removed 6 bases from V and 5 bases from J; junction bases left unmatched: 9. Per germline, CDR1 DFQATT and CDR2 SNEGSKA (reference sequence). The CDR3 spells CSAGEGPGETQYF. For the CDR3, the DNA is TGCAGTGCGGGGGAGGGCCCCGGGGAGACCCAGTACTTC.

This chain links TRBV27 with TRBJ1-2; maybe TRBD1 (5 bases). The V and J ends lost 6 bases and 4 bases respectively, with 15 bases between them. The CDR3 is 14 residues long. CDR1 MNHEY and CDR2 SMNVEV come from the germline V gene (reference sequence). The DNA of the CDR3 is TGTGCCAGCAGGCAGACCGGGACGGTCTATGGCTACACCTTC. Protein sequence: CASRQTGTVYGYTF.

This clonotype has a count of ten or more. The gene calls are TRBV2 and TRBJ2-7, with a weak D call TRBD1 (7 bases). CDR1 SNHLY and CDR2 FYNNEI come from the germline V gene. The CDR3 consists of 15 residues. Between the trimmed V and J ends, which lost 3 bases and 3 bases, there was a span of 15 bases. The CDR3 nucleotides read TGTGCCAGCAGTGAGGCGGGACAGCTACTCTACGAGCAGTACTTC. This codes for CASSEAGQLLYEQYF.

In this sample, this clonotype turned up many times. The gene calls are TRBV28 and TRBJ1-2, with no clear D. Trimming took 3 bases from V and 2 from J, leaving 16 bases between them. The CDR3 is 16 amino acids. Germline CDR1 and CDR2: MDHEN and SYDVKM. CDR3 DNA sequence: TGTGCCAGCAGTTTTTTTATCTATTCCACAAACTATGGCTACACCTTC. Protein sequence: CASSFFIYSTNYGYTF.

The sample holds a few counts of this clonotype. The chain is built from TRBV29-1 and TRBJ2-7, with D perhaps assigned TRBD1 or TRBD2 (5 bases each). The V gene lost 7 bases and the J gene lost 5 bases, with 18 bases spanning the gap. Per the germline V gene, CDR1 is SQVTM and CDR2 is ANQGSEA. CDR3 length: 13 amino acids. This chain's CDR3 is CSALSGTSNEQYF. Here the CDR3 DNA reads TGCAGCGCCCTCTCCGGGACGTCGAACGAGCAGTACTTC.

The chain couples TRBV15 to TRBJ2-1, with D tentatively TRBD1 (6 bases). V was clipped by 0 bases and J by 4 bases, with 10 bases between them. This CDR3 has 15 amino acids. The germline gives CDR1 LNHNV, CDR2 YYDKDF (reference sequence). The CDR3 DNA reads as TGTGCCACCAGCAGAGATTTGGACAGTTACAATGAGCAGTTCTTC. Encoded protein: CATSRDLDSYNEQFF.

The chain recombines TRBV9 with TRBJ2-3; TRBD2 aligns across 7 bases. Germline V gene sequence: CDR1 SGDLS, CDR2 YYNGEE. Losses at the gene ends were 4 bases for V and 4 bases for J; bases not matched to a gene: 15. The CDR3 consists of 17 residues. As DNA, the CDR3 is TGTGCCAGCAGCCCCGATGGGGGGGGATTTATCGCAGATACGCAGTATTTT. This gives the protein CASSPDGGGFIADTQYF.

This clonotype appeared many times. The chain employs TRBV6-2 or TRBV6-3 and TRBJ2-5; 7 positions match TRBD2. The CDR3 length is 14 residues. Germline CDR1 is MNHEY and CDR2 is SVGEGT. V gave up 7 bases and J gave up 5 bases; unmatched junction bases: 10. CDR3: CASTPGTTLETQYF. The DNA for the CDR3 is TGTGCCAGCACCCCCGGGACTACTCTCGAGACCCAGTACTTC.

The chain uses TRBV13 and TRBJ1-1; 11 positions match TRBD1. Germline V lookup: CDR1 PRHDT, CDR2 FYEKMQ (reference sequence). This CDR3 contains 14 residues. V shed 4 bases and J 3 bases; nucleotides not matched to a gene: 1. The CDR3 DNA reads as TGTGCCAGCAGCTCGGGACAGGGGGACACTGAAGCTTTCTTT. Residues: CASSSGQGDTEAFF.

This sequence joins TRBV5-4 and TRBJ2-2, with D unclear. Germline V gene data show CDR1 as SGHNT and CDR2 as YYREEE (reference sequence). CDR3 length: 15 amino acids. V gave up 2 bases and J gave up 0 bases, with 8 bases separating them. CDR3 DNA: TGTGCCAGCAGCTTTTCCCGCGCGAACACCGGGGAGCTGTTTTTT. It is translated as CASSFSRANTGELFF.

This clonotype was observed at least ten times. The chain employs TRBV5-1 and TRBJ2-7, with 8 bases lining up with TRBD2. Germline-derived CDR1 and CDR2 are SGHRS and YFSETQ. This CDR3 has 15 residues. Losses at the gene ends were 0 bases for V and 0 bases for J; bases not matched to a gene: 2. CDR3 DNA sequence: TGCGCCAGCAGCTTGGAGCGGGGGAGCTCCTACGAGCAGTACTTC. This gives the protein CASSLERGSSYEQYF.

J is TRBJ1-4 and V is TRBV4-1; D might be TRBD1 (6 bases). The germline gives CDR1 MGHRA, CDR2 YSYEKL. This CDR3 spans 15 amino acids. V gave up 4 bases and J gave up 7 bases, with 16 bases separating them. For the CDR3, the DNA is TGCGCCAGCAGCCTTCAGACAGGCTCCTTTGAAAAACTGTTTTTT. Its protein is CASSLQTGSFEKLFF.